Included here is one T cell receptor beta chain sequence, with context. Its cognate antigen has yet to be identified. No much larger clone exists at a distance of one base, and base qualities are not known. The time point label corresponds to: baseline before first vaccination. Samples from vaccinated people were obtained from the UK trials COV001 and COV002, which included a single-blind randomized controlled phase 2/3 trial of AZD1222 (ChAdOx1 nCoV-19) in healthy adults. For TCRbeta chain sequencing, PBMC samples were collected from trial participants at day 0 and at day 28 after the second dose. The CDR3 regions of human TCRbeta chains were analyzed by immunosequencing. The published analysis was carried out like this. TCRs in the repertoires were matched against a reference library of SARS-CoV-2-specific TCRs that had been generated with the MIRA antigen-specificity platform. Breadth was defined as the fraction of unique TCRs that were SARS-CoV-2-associated, and depth was defined as the fraction of total T cells that were SARS-CoV-2-associated. Using the MIRA data, every spike-specific TCR was mapped to the spike region that the TCR reacted to and assigned to either a CD4 or a CD8 class. Log10-transformed breadth and depth values were compared by one-way ANOVA with Sidak's multiple comparisons tests. This is the immuneACCESS table as TCRdb keeps it, with only in-frame sequences that have V and J called. A part of the clones is gone; compared with another copy, unresolved V genes explain less than half, and the rest is unexplained. The V and J calls and clone size were taken over from that table, and D and trimming were inferred from the DNA. Here the sample has 150,000 or so clones; 85% to 95% occur a single time. The ten largest clones take up about 9% of the sample.

This sample is part of a study of T cell responses to AZD1222 COVID-19 vaccine (dated by TCRdb to the early 2020s). With regard to the full study: AZD1222 recipients whose second dose came at about 4 weeks and those whose second dose came at about 12 weeks were combined into one group, since spike-specific TCR depth and breadth did not differ between the two schedules. A total of 233 trial participants underwent TCR sequencing, of whom nearly 210 received two doses of AZD1222 and some 26 received two doses of the MenACWY control vaccine. Trial participants were enrolled by age into 18-55, 56-69 and 70-plus year subgroups, with approximately 160, 26 and 62 TCR-sequenced participants respectively. Overall results and qualifications from the work: Conclusions about previously exposed vaccinees were limited because only five to seven AZD1222 recipients were SARS-CoV-2 seropositive at baseline. A significant rise in spike-specific TCR breadth and depth was observed after two AZD1222 doses relative to day 0 and relative to MenACWY recipients. Most participants were white British and females outnumbered males, and the authors suggested that clonal diversity may have been underestimated. Vaccine-associated CD4 TCRs spanned the whole spike protein, with dominant responses in regions 160-218 and 743-854. Epitopes outside the regions mutated in the B.1.351 and B.1.1.7 variants were reportedly recognized by nearly half of the unique spike-specific TCRs. Because no day 14 peak-response samples were available, repertoires were characterized only after the peak T cell response. The 56-69-year group was small, and its depth increase did not reach significance, likely because of low power.

Trimming at the junction amounts to 2 bases on V and 7 bases on J, and the germline ends lie 9 bases apart. Reading from cysteine to phenylalanine, the CDR3 counts 13 amino acids. The CDR3 DNA has 39 bases and is translated from base 1. The germline V gene provides CDR1 MGHRA and CDR2 YSYEKL. This sequence uses TRBV4-1 and TRBJ1-5, with the D gene not clear enough to name. Material: peripheral blood, obtained on day 0 of AZD1222 vaccination. The TCR comes from an adult in good health. The DNA is TGCGCCAGCAGCCAATCGGTAACCCAGCCCCAGCATTTT. Protein translation: CASSQSVTQPQHF.